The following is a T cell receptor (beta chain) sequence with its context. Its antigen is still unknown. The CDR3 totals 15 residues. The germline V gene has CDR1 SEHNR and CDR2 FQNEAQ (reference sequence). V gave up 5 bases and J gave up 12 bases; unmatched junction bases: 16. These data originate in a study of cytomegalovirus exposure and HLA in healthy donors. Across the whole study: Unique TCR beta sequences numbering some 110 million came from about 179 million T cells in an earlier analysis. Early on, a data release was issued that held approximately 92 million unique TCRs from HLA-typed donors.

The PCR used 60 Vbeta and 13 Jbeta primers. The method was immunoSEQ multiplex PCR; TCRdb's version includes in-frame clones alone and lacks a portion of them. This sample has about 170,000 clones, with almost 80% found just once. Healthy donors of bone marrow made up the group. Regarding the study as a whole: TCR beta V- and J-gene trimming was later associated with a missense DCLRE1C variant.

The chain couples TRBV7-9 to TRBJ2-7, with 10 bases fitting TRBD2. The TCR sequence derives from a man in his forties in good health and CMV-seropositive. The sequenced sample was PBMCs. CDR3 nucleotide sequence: TGTGCCAGCAGCCCGGGCGGACTAGCGGCTAGCGGGGGGTACTTC. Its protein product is CASSPGGLAASGGYF.